A selection of T cell receptor beta chains follows, all from one sample in a study of T cell changes during pregnancy in multiple sclerosis. TCRdb's copy holds only in-frame clones and misses some; the assay was immunoSEQ multiplex PCR. The sample holds 75,000 to 95,000 clones, roughly 90% seen once. Specimen: peripheral blood, collected in the first trimester of pregnancy. These TCRs come from a female donor with multiple sclerosis, enrolled in a pregnancy study. Both conserved end residues are part of each CDR3. Each record gives: D gene, V gene, clone size, J gene, CDR3 DNA, CDR3 protein. A D gene is named only where the DNA matches it firmly. The size field is filled for only some rows; it gives once, few, many or a size class.

D: TRBD2
V: TRBV5-1
size: NA
J: TRBJ2-1
DNA: TGCGCCAGCAGCCCAGCGGGAACGGCCTACAATGAGCAGTTCTTC
CDR3: CASSPAGTAYNEQFF

D: TRBD1
V: TRBV7-9
size: once
J: TRBJ2-7
DNA: TGTGCCAGCAGCAAGGCGACAGGGATCCCCTACGAGCAGTACTTC
CDR3: CASSKATGIPYEQYF

D: TRBD2
V: TRBV30
size: few
J: TRBJ2-1
DNA: TGTGCCTGGAGTGTGGGGCTAGCGGGAAGAAGCAGGCTGTTCTTC
CDR3: CAWSVGLAGRSRLFF

D: TRBD2
V: TRBV30
size: NA
J: TRBJ2-2
DNA: TGTGCCTGGACTTTAGCCCGGGGGGCCGGGGAGCTGTTTTTT
CDR3: CAWTLARGAGELFF

D: NA
V: TRBV19
size: NA
J: TRBJ2-7
DNA: TGTGCCAGTAGTCCCGGGACTTTTTCCTACGAGCAGTACTTC
CDR3: CASSPGTFSYEQYF

D: NA
V: TRBV6-6
size: many
J: TRBJ2-3
DNA: TGTGCCAGCACGGGGAACACAGATACGCAGTATTTT
CDR3: CASTGNTDTQYF

D: TRBD1
V: TRBV10-3
size: NA
J: TRBJ1-2
DNA: TGTGCCATCTCGAGGGCTACGGGACAGGGGTTCTATGGCTACACCTTC
CDR3: CAISRATGQGFYGYTF

D: NA
V: TRBV27
size: NA
J: TRBJ1-1
DNA: TGTGCCAGCAGTTTAGGGGGCAGCGTGAACACTGAAGCTTTCTTT
CDR3: CASSLGGSVNTEAFF

D: TRBD2
V: TRBV10-3
size: NA
J: TRBJ2-1
DNA: TGTGCCTACGGGACTAGCTACAATGAGCAGTTCTTC
CDR3: CAYGTSYNEQFF

D: TRBD1
V: TRBV6-5
size: few
J: TRBJ1-2
DNA: TGTGCCAGCAGGCCGGACAGGGGGCGCAACTATGGCTACACCTTC
CDR3: CASRPDRGRNYGYTF

D: TRBD1
V: TRBV7-9
size: few
J: TRBJ1-2
DNA: TGTGCCAGCAGCTTTAACAGGGGCGGCTACACCTTC
CDR3: CASSFNRGGYTF

D: NA
V: TRBV6-5
size: NA
J: TRBJ1-2
DNA: TGTGCCAGCAGCAAACTGCTAAACTATGGCTACACCTTC
CDR3: CASSKLLNYGYTF

D: NA
V: TRBV7-2
size: NA
J: TRBJ1-5
DNA: TGTGCCAGCAGCTTAGGCGGCGCAGCCATATATCAGCCCCAGCATTTT
CDR3: CASSLGGAAIYQPQHF

D: TRBD1
V: TRBV19
size: NA
J: TRBJ1-1
DNA: TGTGCCAGTAGTCTCAGGGGGCTTAGCACTGAAGCTTTCTTT
CDR3: CASSLRGLSTEAFF

D: TRBD1
V: TRBV30
size: NA
J: TRBJ2-7
DNA: TGTGCCTGGAGCGCCGACAGGGCGAGGGAGCAGTACTTC
CDR3: CAWSADRAREQYF

D: TRBD1
V: TRBV4-1
size: NA
J: TRBJ1-1
DNA: TGCGCCAGCAGCCAGGCCGGGACAGGGAGAACTGAAGCTTTCTTT
CDR3: CASSQAGTGRTEAFF

D: TRBD1
V: TRBV5-1
size: NA
J: TRBJ2-2
DNA: TGCGCCAGCAGCTTGGGACAGGGGATGAACACCGGGGAGCTGTTTTTT
CDR3: CASSLGQGMNTGELFF

D: TRBD2
V: TRBV30
size: NA
J: TRBJ2-7
DNA: TGTGCCTGGAGTCCCACCGGGACTAACGCCGGGCAGTACTTC
CDR3: CAWSPTGTNAGQYF

D: TRBD2
V: TRBV11-2
size: NA
J: TRBJ2-7
DNA: TGTGCCAGCAGCCCCTCCCCGGGACTAGCGGGTCTCGAGCAGTACTTC
CDR3: CASSPSPGLAGLEQYF

D: TRBD2
V: TRBV9
size: once
J: TRBJ2-1
DNA: TGTGCCAGCAGCTCCCCGGGGGGGAGCTCCTACAATGAGCAGTTCTTC
CDR3: CASSSPGGSSYNEQFF

D: NA
V: TRBV9
size: NA
J: TRBJ2-1
DNA: TGTGCCAGCAGCGGAGTTGAGCAGTTCTTC
CDR3: CASSGVEQFF

D: NA
V: TRBV15
size: once
J: TRBJ2-7
DNA: TGTGCCACCCGGTTGTTCTCCTACGAGCAGTACTTC
CDR3: CATRLFSYEQYF

D: NA
V: TRBV6-1
size: NA
J: TRBJ1-1
DNA: TGTGCCAGCAGTGAAGGGGGCGCTTATCTGAGCACTGAAGCTTTCTTT
CDR3: CASSEGGAYLSTEAFF

D: TRBD1
V: TRBV7-2
size: NA
J: TRBJ1-3
DNA: TGTGCCAGCAGTTCGGACAGGGAGAACACCATATATTTT
CDR3: CASSSDRENTIYF

D: NA
V: TRBV27
size: NA
J: TRBJ2-6
DNA: TGTGCCAGCAGTTTACGTTCTGGGGCCAACGTCCTGACTTTC
CDR3: CASSLRSGANVLTF